This TCR beta chain comes out of a study of T cell responses to AZD1222 COVID-19 vaccine. Clones were read by immunoSEQ multiplex PCR, and TCRdb kept only the in-frame ones, dropping some. The profile shows 90,000 to 110,000 clones, approximately 86% of them singletons. Comments on this clone: Antigen unknown.

Looked up from germline, CDR1 is KGHSH and CDR2 is LQKENI. Trimming shortened V by 0 bases and J by 0 bases, and 6 bases separated the two germline ends. CDR3 length: 15 amino acids. Findings of the study overall: At study baseline, merely five or six AZD1222 recipients were seropositive. Repertoire samples came only from after the peak T cell response. Reports say nearly half of spike-specific TCRs go after unmutated variant regions. Spike as a whole was targeted by vaccine-associated CD4 TCRs, dominant at 160-218 and 743-854.

The TCR was taken from an adult in good health. The V gene is TRBV18, the J gene TRBJ1-3, with no clear D. The sample consisted of peripheral blood, taken on day 0 of MenACWY control vaccination. The CDR3 loop is CASSPPDNSGNTIYF. CDR3 DNA sequence: TGTGCCAGCTCACCACCCGACAACTCTGGAAACACCATATATTTT.